The entry below gives a single TCR beta chain sequence along with its context. The antigen is not known. The data are from a study of PD-1 blockade in classical Hodgkin lymphoma. The study, taken as a whole, reports: With CD4+ cells, TCR diversity rose significantly by C4D1, but not with CD8+ cells.

Documented time point: cycle 4 day 1 (C4D1), after 5 to 7 weeks of nivolumab. Each of the patients experienced relapse following autologous stem cell transplantation, and their brentuximab vedotin exposure differed. Produced via immunoSEQ multiplex PCR; TCRdb's table is partial and in-frame only. The sample yields about 16,000 clones, approximately 68% seen once. The CDR3 contains 14 residues. The germline V gene encodes CDR1 MNHEY and CDR2 SVGAGI. This receptor was taken from a human donor with classical Hodgkin lymphoma. The source material was peripheral blood mononuclear cells (PBMCs), sampled before the fourth cycle of nivolumab. The chain is built from TRBV6-5 and TRBJ2-5; D unclear. The closer fit of TRBJ2-7 to the DNA end suggests the J call may be wrong. DNA of the CDR3: TGTGCCAGCAGTACCCCGGACGGTACCTACGAGCAGTACTTC. Encoded protein: CASSTPDGTYEQYF.